This T cell receptor (beta chain) emerged from a study of shared clonotypes between healthy human individuals. Whole-study findings and limits: Among the subsets, naive ones generally showed larger estimated richness than memory ones. An expected dependence of interdonor clonotype sharing on sequencing depth was noted.

CD8 cells classed as naive were CD45RO-negative and positively selected for CCR7, excluding terminally differentiated effector memory CD45RA+ cells. Donors included only healthy HIV-negative adults lacking recent acute infections or vaccinations. Sorted subsets were amplified in replicate PCRs using about 210 ng DNA, about 30,000 T cell genomes. Profiling relied on immunoSEQ multiplex PCR, and the TCRdb table lists in-frame clones only, not all of them. Of roughly 2,000,000 clones in the sample, about 95% are singletons; the top ten hold under 1.5%. On this clone itself: Its antigen is unknown.

CDR3 length: 15 residues. The germline V gene encodes CDR1 MNHEY and CDR2 SVGAGI. Trimming removed 3 bases at V and 1 base at J, with 12 bases between. The V call is TRBV6-5, the J call TRBJ1-1, with D uncertain. Sequencing was performed on naive CD8+ T cells sorted from blood. The receptor was isolated from a man younger than 35 in good health. The DNA for the CDR3 is TGTGCCAGCAGTTATTTCCCCGAGGGGAACACTGAAGCTTTCTTT. Residues: CASSYFPEGNTEAFF.